One sample yielded the 29 T cell receptor beta chains listed below, sequenced in a study of identical twins. TCRdb redid the calling of the 5' RACE reads with MiXCR, one entry per CDR3 protein. The sample contains 420,000 or so distinct CDR3 sequences, 15% to 20% of which appear only once. The sequencing sample was made of naive T cells sorted from blood. These TCRs come from a man over 45 in good health.

This clonotype was seen more than once but under ten times. The chain combines TRBV29-1 with TRBJ2-2; perhaps TRBD2 as D (6 bases). The CDR3 has 13 residues. The germline V and J ends were trimmed by 8 bases and 2 bases, with 12 bases remaining between them. Germline V gene sequence: CDR1 SQVTM, CDR2 ANQGSEA. CDR3 sequence reads: CSTMGLNTGELFF. The CDR3 region has the DNA TGCAGCACAATGGGACTCAACACCGGGGAGCTGTTTTTT.

This clonotype was found many times. This rearrangement joins TRBV29-1 to TRBJ1-2, with D tentatively TRBD1 (5 bases). With 1 base removed from V and 4 bases from J, the gap between germline ends came to 10 bases. CDR3 length: 13 amino acids. Looked up from germline, CDR1 is SQVTM and CDR2 is ANQGSEA. The CDR3 DNA is TGCAGCGTTGAAGGGGGGACGGTCTATGGCTACACCTTC. This gives the protein CSVEGGTVYGYTF.

This clonotype was observed a handful of times. The chain links TRBV5-1 to TRBJ2-1, with 9 nucleotides matching TRBD2. Germline loops: CDR1 SGHRS, CDR2 YFSETQ. The CDR3 contains 18 residues. J lost 3 bases, V lost 4 bases, and 14 bases had no gene match. The CDR3 DNA is TGCGCCAGCAGCCCGGGCGGGAGGGTAGCTCGGGTCTACAATGAGCAGTTCTTC. This encodes CASSPGGRVARVYNEQFF.

This clonotype was found a few times. The CDR3: CASSRTGDTGELFF. DNA for the CDR3: TGTGCCAGCTCACGGACTGGGGACACCGGGGAGCTGTTTTTT. This chain links TRBV18 with TRBJ2-2; D might be TRBD2 (5 bases). CDR1 and CDR2 (germline): KGHSH, LQKENI. The CDR3 covers 14 residues. V was clipped by 4 bases and J by 3 bases, with 9 bases between them.

This clonotype was detected ten times or more. The V and J genes are TRBV12-3 or TRBV12-4 and TRBJ2-3; D remains unclear. The CDR3 covers 13 residues. Between the trimmed V and J ends, which lost 7 bases and 4 bases, there was a span of 12 bases. The CDR3 spells CASNLLLSDTQYF. Here the CDR3 DNA reads TGTGCCAGCAACCTGCTCCTATCAGATACGCAGTATTTT.

The chain carries TRBV20-1 and TRBJ2-7; TRBD1 might be the D (5 bases). This CDR3 region has 14 residues. Trimming stripped 0 bases from V and 0 bases from J, with 9 bases between. Germline loops: CDR1 DFQATT, CDR2 SNEGSKA (reference sequence). DNA for the CDR3: TGCAGTGCTAGAGACCGAAGGGGCTCCTACGAGCAGTACTTC. Protein product: CSARDRRGSYEQYF.

J is TRBJ2-7 and V is TRBV28, with a weak D call TRBD2 (6 bases). This CDR3 spans 14 amino acids. Trimming shortened V by 3 bases and J by 5 bases, and 14 bases separated the two germline ends. From germline, CDR1 is MDHEN and CDR2 SYDVKM. This CDR3 reads CASSLRGGVNEQYF. In DNA form, the CDR3 reads TGTGCCAGCAGTTTGAGAGGAGGGGTGAACGAGCAGTACTTC.

To note about this clonotype: Given the absence of the conserved phenylalanine or tryptophan at the CDR3 end, a read error is likely. The chain joins TRBV5-5 to TRBJ2-7; no clear D. CDR3 length equals 15 residues. Germline V lookup: CDR1 SGHKS, CDR2 YYEKEE (reference sequence). Trimming shortened V by 1 base and J by 0 bases, and 11 bases separated the two germline ends. CDR3 protein: CASSLRAANSYEQYS. CDR3 DNA: TGTGCCAGCAGCTTGCGGGCCGCAAACTCCTACGAGCAGTACTCC.

This clonotype was recorded many times. At one boundary the junction diverges from the germline segment, which might be a read error. The chain uses TRBV5-1 and TRBJ1-1; the match to TRBD1 covers 7 bases. Germline V CDR1 and CDR2: SGHRS, YFSETQ. This CDR3 has 14 residues. The DNA for the CDR3 is TGTGCCAGCAGCTTAGGGGACAGGAACACTGAAGCTTTCTTT. It encodes CASSLGDRNTEAFF.

This chain uses TRBV19 with TRBJ2-1, with 9 bases that match TRBD2. This CDR3 has 15 residues. The junction had 13 bases not matched to a gene; V was cut back by 7 bases and J by 9 bases. Germline V lookup: CDR1 LNHDA, CDR2 SQIVND (reference sequence). The CDR3 is CASTPSAGGRIEQFF. As DNA, the CDR3 is TGTGCCAGTACACCTTCGGCGGGGGGGCGTATTGAGCAGTTCTTC.

In its sample, this clonotype was seen many times. Mismatch with germline at one junction end may stem from a read error. This chain connects TRBV29-1 to TRBJ2-3; D may be TRBD2 (5 bases). This CDR3 is 11 amino acids long. Germline V gene data show CDR1 as SQVTM and CDR2 as ANQGSEA. As DNA, the CDR3 is TGCAGCCTTGAAGTTGGAGGTACGCAGTATTTT. Its protein product is CSLEVGGTQYF.

This clonotype was seen only a few times. The chain has TRBV4-3 and TRBJ1-2, with D hard to call. V gave up 3 bases and J gave up 1 base, with 9 bases separating them. Germline-derived CDR1 and CDR2 are LGHNA and YSLEER. The CDR3 sequence is 14 residues long. DNA of the CDR3: TGCGCCAGCAGCCAGGAGAGGATTAACTATGGCTACACCTTC. This translates into CASSQERINYGYTF.

In DNA form, the CDR3 reads TGCAGTGCTAGAGAATCCACAAGCAGGCGGAATGAGCAGTTCTTC. It is translated as CSARESTSRRNEQFF. V is TRBV20-1 and J is TRBJ2-1; D remains ambiguous. Between the trimmed V and J ends, which lost 0 bases and 7 bases, there was a span of 16 bases. The CDR3 length is 15 residues. Germline CDR1 is DFQATT and CDR2 is SNEGSKA (reference sequence).

This clonotype turned up a few times. The V and J genes are TRBV12-3 or TRBV12-4 and TRBJ1-5; TRBD1 is a possible D gene (6 bases). V lost 5 bases to trimming and J lost 0 bases, with 14 bases between them. CDR3 length: 16 residues. The chain's CDR3 is CASSLGAGYSNQPQHF. CDR3 bases: TGTGCCAGCAGTCTGGGGGCTGGGTATAGCAATCAGCCCCAGCATTTT.

In this sample, this clonotype turned up a few times. This chain joins TRBV6-1 and TRBJ2-5; 9 bases match TRBD1. CDR3 length: 17 residues. V trimming: 5 bases; J trimming: 4 bases; junction bases outside the gene matches: 14. The germline CDR1 and CDR2 sequences are MNHNS and SASEGT. CDR3 DNA: TGTGCCAGCAGTCAACCCCCTACCAAGACAGGGGGAGAGACCCAGTACTTC. Amino acid sequence: CASSQPPTKTGGETQYF.

This clonotype came up many times. This sequence joins TRBV29-1 and TRBJ2-3, with unresolved D. Germline loops: CDR1 SQVTM, CDR2 ANQGSEA. The CDR3 runs to 15 residues. V lost 0 bases, J lost 0 bases, and 10 bases lay in between. CDR3 DNA sequence: TGCAGCGTTGAAGATAGCACAGCTAGCACAGATACGCAGTATTTT. Its translation: CSVEDSTASTDTQYF.

The chain uses TRBV6-2 or TRBV6-3 and TRBJ2-7, with D possibly matching TRBD1 (6 bases). The germline gives CDR1 MNHEY, CDR2 SVGEGT. The CDR3 sequence is 14 residues long. The V and J ends lost 1 base and 7 bases respectively, with 14 bases between them. In nucleotides, the CDR3 is TGTGCCAGCAGTTACTTTACAGGGATCCGGGAGCAGTACTTC. It yields the protein CASSYFTGIREQYF.

Notes on this clonotype: A much larger clone lies one base from this, so it may be a read error. This chain connects TRBV5-1 to TRBJ2-5, with no clear D. This CDR3 spans 13 amino acids. V dropped 0 bases and J dropped 1 base, with 4 bases sitting between them. Germline V gene data show CDR1 as SGHRS and CDR2 as YFSETQ. CDR3 nucleotide sequence: TGCGCCAGCAGCTTGGACCCCCAAGAGACCCAGTACTTC. Its translation is CASSLDPQETQYF.

This clonotype was observed at least ten times. The chain couples TRBV5-1 to TRBJ2-1; D ambiguous. Looked up from germline, CDR1 is SGHRS and CDR2 is YFSETQ. V gave up 0 bases and J gave up 0 bases, with 16 bases separating them. The CDR3 length is 18 residues. CDR3 in DNA: TGCGCCAGCAGCTTGGCTCGCCGGGCGGAAAGCTCCTACAATGAGCAGTTCTTC. It specifies CASSLARRAESSYNEQFF.

The CDR3 DNA reads TGTGCCATTAAGGCAGGGCAAGGTCAGCCCCAGCATTTT. It yields the protein CAIKAGQGQPQHF. V is TRBV10-3 and J is TRBJ1-5; TRBD1 is a possible D gene (5 bases). Germline CDR1 ENHRY, CDR2 SYGVKD. V gave up 9 bases and J gave up 6 bases, with 15 bases separating them. The CDR3 is 13 residues long.

The chain carries TRBV12-3 or TRBV12-4 and TRBJ2-2, with D possibly called TRBD1 or TRBD2 (5 bases each). There are 15 residues in the CDR3. V was pared by 3 bases and J by 5 bases, with 13 bases between. The CDR3: CASSFVGPKTGELFF. DNA for the CDR3: TGTGCCAGCAGTTTTGTGGGACCAAAAACCGGGGAGCTGTTTTTT.

This clonotype was picked up a small number of times. V and J are TRBV3-1 and TRBJ2-3; D is unclear. This CDR3 has 13 amino acids. Germline V CDR1 and CDR2: LGHDT, YNNKEL (reference sequence). Trimming pared 1 base from V and 6 bases from J, leaving 8 bases between. CDR3 sequence: CASSQGLPDTQYF. The CDR3 DNA reads as TGTGCCAGCAGCCAAGGGTTGCCGGATACGCAGTATTTT.

This clonotype was detected ten times or more. J is TRBJ1-1 and V is TRBV5-4; maybe TRBD1 (5 bases). CDR3 length: 16 residues. V was pared by 4 bases and J by 2 bases, with 18 bases between. From germline, CDR1 is SGHNT and CDR2 YYREEE (reference sequence). The CDR3 loop reads CASSQGSTGFNTEAFF. The CDR3 nucleotides read TGTGCCAGCAGCCAAGGGTCTACAGGTTTCAACACTGAAGCTTTCTTT.

The chain recombines TRBV24-1 with TRBJ2-7, with 15 bases lining up with TRBD2. Germline CDR1 KGHDR, CDR2 SFDVKD. V trimming: 4 bases; J trimming: 3 bases; junction bases outside the gene matches: 0. CDR3 length: 15 residues. The chain's CDR3 is CATSEGLAGGYEQYF. The DNA of the CDR3 is TGTGCCACCAGTGAGGGACTAGCGGGAGGCTACGAGCAGTACTTC.

The rearrangement joins TRBV5-4 to TRBJ2-7; D is perhaps TRBD2 (6 bases). V was trimmed by 2 bases and J by 5 bases, leaving 8 bases between them. The CDR3 runs to 12 residues. CDR1 is SGHNT, CDR2 YYREEE, per germline (reference sequence). The DNA for the CDR3 is TGTGCCAGCAGCTTATTAGCGGACGAGCAGTACTTC. Translation: CASSLLADEQYF. Variable domain in full (rest from reference TRBV5-4 and TRBJ2-7): ETGVTQSPTHLIKTRGQQVTLRCSSQSGHNTVSWYQQALGQGPQFIFQYYREEENGRGNFPPRFSGLQFPNYSSELNVNALELDDSALYLCASSLLADEQYFGPGTRLTVT.

The V gene is TRBV6-2 or TRBV6-3, the J gene TRBJ1-1; D not resolved. This CDR3 contains 17 residues. Germline CDR1 reads MNHEY; CDR2 reads SVGEGT. Between the trimmed V and J ends, which lost 2 bases and 5 bases, there was a span of 21 bases. CDR3 region: CASSYPLFGGLRTEAFF. The DNA for the CDR3 is TGTGCCAGCAGTTACCCCCTTTTCGGTGGGTTAAGGACTGAAGCTTTCTTT.

This clonotype was seen repeatedly, ten times or more. The rearrangement links TRBV20-1 to TRBJ2-1; TRBD2 aligns across 7 bases. The CDR3 covers 14 residues. Losses at the gene ends were 5 bases for V and 0 bases for J; bases not matched to a gene: 4. Germline assignment: CDR1 DFQATT and CDR2 SNEGSKA (reference sequence). This CDR3 is CSAQAGSSYNEQFF. As DNA, the CDR3 is TGCAGTGCTCAAGCGGGAAGCTCCTACAATGAGCAGTTCTTC.

This chain connects TRBV11-1 to TRBJ2-2, with 8 bases matching TRBD1. This CDR3 is 18 amino acids long. CDR1 is SGHAT and CDR2 is FQDESV in the germline V gene (reference sequence). The V segment lost 4 bases and the J segment 2 bases; nucleotides outside the gene matches: 12. The CDR3 DNA reads as TGTGCCAGCAGCTGGGCTCGTGGCAGGGGGCCTAACACCGGGGAGCTGTTTTTT. This codes for CASSWARGRGPNTGELFF.

This clonotype was observed a few times. V usage is TRBV9 and J usage is TRBJ2-7, with D maybe TRBD2 (6 bases). Germline CDR1 is SGDLS and CDR2 is YYNGEE. This CDR3 contains 15 residues. With 0 bases removed from V and 2 bases from J, the gap between germline ends came to 12 bases. The CDR3 nucleotides are TGTGCCAGCAGCGTAGGATCGGGGAGGCCCTACGAGCAGTACTTC. It encodes CASSVGSGRPYEQYF. The variable domain in full, completed from reference TRBV9 and TRBJ2-7, reads DSGVTQTPKHLITATGQRVTLRCSPRSGDLSVYWYQQSLDQGLQFLIQYYNGEERAKGNILERFSAQQFPDLHSELNLSSLELGDSALYFCASSVGSGRPYEQYFGPGTRLTVT.